One sample yielded the 20 T cell receptor beta chains listed below, sequenced in a study of Ad26.COV2.S vaccination and SARS-CoV-2 variants. Generated by immunoSEQ multiplex PCR, the TCRdb table keeps only in-frame clones and is missing some. The table shows under 550,000 clones, with approximately 90% occurring only once. Specified treatment: some 19 received Ad26.COV2.S at low or high dose, single or two shots; 5 received placebo; per-sample allocation not given. Repertoires come from day 63 after the first vaccine or placebo injection. The sample consisted of peripheral blood, taken in a trial of Ad26.COV2.S vaccine versus placebo. The source is a person aged 18-60 years who received the Ad26.COV2.S COVID-19 vaccine or a placebo.

In its sample, this clone was seen a few times. Other DNA sequences of this sample code for an identical CDR3. The chain couples TRBV6-5 to TRBJ1-6; 10 bases map to TRBD1. This CDR3 comprises 15 residues. Trimming removed 6 bases from V and 6 bases from J; junction bases left unmatched: 5. Germline V CDR1 and CDR2: MNHEY, SVGAGI. CDR3 in amino acids: CASRQDRGFNSPLHF. CDR3 sequence (DNA): TGTGCCAGCAGACAGGACAGGGGGTTTAATTCACCCCTCCACTTT.

The V gene is TRBV10-3, the J gene TRBJ1-2; D remains unclear. Germline V gene data show CDR1 as ENHRY and CDR2 as SYGVKD. Trimming cost V 0 bases and J 3 bases, with 11 bases left between them. This CDR3 contains 15 residues. CDR3 sequence reads: CAISESWVDDYGYTF. CDR3 DNA: TGTGCCATCAGTGAGTCTTGGGTGGACGACTATGGCTACACCTTC.

CDR3 protein: CASSQEASGRANNEQFF. In DNA, the CDR3 is TGTGCCAGCAGCCAAGAGGCTAGCGGGAGAGCAAACAATGAGCAGTTCTTC. This chain uses TRBV14 with TRBJ2-1; 10 bases line up with TRBD2. Looked up from germline, CDR1 is SGHDN and CDR2 is FVKESK. This CDR3 spans 17 amino acids. V shed 0 bases, J shed 5 bases, and the junction held 7 bases outside the gene matches.

The V gene is TRBV15, the J gene TRBJ2-3; no firm D call. Germline CDR1 and CDR2: LNHNV and YYDKDF (reference sequence). This CDR3 has 13 residues. V shed 2 bases and J shed 3 bases, with 6 bases lying between them. CDR3 sequence: CATSRPGTDTQYF. The CDR3 coding sequence is TGTGCCACCAGCAGACCCGGGACAGATACGCAGTATTTT.

The V gene is TRBV7-9, the J gene TRBJ2-7; 8 bases are shared with TRBD1. The V gene's germline CDR1 is SEHNR and CDR2 FQNEAQ (reference sequence). V shed 5 bases, J shed 1 base, and the junction held 7 bases outside the gene matches. The CDR3 runs to 15 residues. The DNA for the CDR3 is TGTGCCAGCAGCCCGATGGACAGGGCATCCTACGAGCAGTACTTC. Residues: CASSPMDRASYEQYF. The entire variable domain, with the rest obtained from reference TRBV7-9 and TRBJ2-7, is as follows: DTGVSQNPRHKITKRGQNVTFRCDPISEHNRLYWYRQTLGQGPEFLTYFQNEAQLEKSRLLSDRFSAERPKGSFSTLEIQRTEQGDSAMYLCASSPMDRASYEQYFGPGTRLTVT.

The chain has TRBV11-3 and TRBJ2-1, with D possibly being TRBD2 (6 bases). V lost 5 bases, J lost 10 bases, and 18 bases lay in between. The CDR3 spans 14 residues. Per germline, CDR1 SGHNT and CDR2 YENEEA. CDR3 loop: CASSPRREHREQFF. The CDR3 DNA sequence: TGTGCCAGCAGCCCCCGGCGGGAACACAGGGAGCAGTTCTTC.

The rearrangement joins TRBV7-8 to TRBJ2-3; no firm D call. This CDR3 has 15 residues. CDR1 and CDR2 from the germline V gene are SGHVS and FQNEAQ. V lost 0 bases, J lost 2 bases, and 9 bases lay in between. The CDR3 loop reads CASSLAPVYTDTQYF. CDR3 nucleotide sequence: TGTGCCAGCAGCTTAGCGCCAGTGTACACAGATACGCAGTATTTT.

This rearrangement joins TRBV2 to TRBJ1-5; 10 bases match TRBD1. J was trimmed by 1 base and V by 7 bases; bases with no gene match: 7. In germline, CDR1 is SNHLY, CDR2 FYNNEI. This CDR3 has 16 residues. For the CDR3, the DNA is TGTGCCAGCACCCCGGGACAGGGGAGAAGCAATCAGCCCCAGCATTTT. This gives the protein CASTPGQGRSNQPQHF.

This clone occurred a few times. This rearrangement joins TRBV25-1 to TRBJ2-7; D remains ambiguous. The CDR3 length is 15 residues. V lost 3 bases and J lost 5, with 17 bases in between. Germline V CDR1 and CDR2: MGHDK, SYGVNS. This CDR3 is CASSDGLGRSHEQYF. CDR3 nucleotides: TGTGCCAGCAGTGATGGGTTGGGCCGATCTCACGAGCAGTACTTC.

This rearrangement joins TRBV4-1 to TRBJ2-3, with D possibly being TRBD2 (5 bases). This CDR3 is built from 17 residues. V shed 3 bases and J shed 2 bases, with 18 bases lying between them. Germline V lookup: CDR1 MGHRA, CDR2 YSYEKL. CDR3 DNA: TGCGCCAGCAGCCAGAGGGCCGGCGGCGGTTCCACAGATACGCAGTATTTT. Its protein is CASSQRAGGGSTDTQYF.

The chain has TRBV3-1 (or the pseudogene TRBV3-2) and TRBJ2-1, with TRBD2 matching over 13 bases. The germline V gene has CDR1 LGHDT and CDR2 YNNKEL (reference sequence). V lost 4 bases and J lost 6; bases outside the gene matches: 6. The CDR3 has 16 amino acids. The DNA of the CDR3 is TGTGCCAGCAGCCCCGGACTAGCGGGAGTCATCAATGAGCAGTTCTTC. Protein sequence: CASSPGLAGVINEQFF.

The J gene is TRBJ1-1, the V gene TRBV5-1; D unresolved. Trimming left V 0 bases short and J 5 bases short, with 14 bases between. The germline gives CDR1 SGHRS, CDR2 YFSETQ. This CDR3 has 15 residues. CDR3 sequence reads: CASSLEGPGRTEAFF. CDR3 nucleotides: TGCGCCAGCAGCTTGGAAGGCCCAGGACGGACTGAAGCTTTCTTT.

The chain uses TRBV28 and TRBJ2-3; 7 bases map to TRBD1. From germline, CDR1 is MDHEN and CDR2 SYDVKM. V shed 7 bases, J shed 2 bases, and the junction held 6 bases outside the gene matches. The CDR3 spans 14 residues. The CDR3 region is CASTGTANTDTQYF. The CDR3 coding sequence is TGTGCCAGCACTGGGACAGCAAACACAGATACGCAGTATTTT.

V and J are TRBV10-3 and TRBJ1-2, with D possibly matching TRBD1 (5 bases). The CDR3 runs to 13 residues. The ends were cut back, 5 bases at V and 6 bases at J, with 13 bases in the middle. Germline CDR1 ENHRY, CDR2 SYGVKD. CDR3 bases: TGTGCCATCAGTCGTCAGGGATCAGATGGCTACACCTTC. It translates to CAISRQGSDGYTF.

V is TRBV7-2 and J is TRBJ2-3; the D is unclear. Trimming shortened V by 5 bases and J by 0 bases, and 9 bases separated the two germline ends. Germline V gene sequence: CDR1 SGHTA, CDR2 FQGNSA. The CDR3 loop spans 14 amino acids. The CDR3 protein is CASSRYSSTDTQYF. The CDR3, as DNA: TGTGCCAGCAGCCGTTATTCTAGCACAGATACGCAGTATTTT.

The rearrangement links TRBV11-2 to TRBJ2-7; 7 positions match TRBD1. V was clipped by 7 bases and J by 6 bases; unmatched bases: 12. The CDR3 length is 14 residues. CDR1 is SGHAT and CDR2 is FQNNGV in the germline V gene. In DNA, the CDR3 is TGTGCCAGCACCACAGAGGGACAGTTCGGCGAGCAGTACTTC. Protein sequence: CASTTEGQFGEQYF.

The chain employs TRBV24-1 and TRBJ1-2; TRBD1 is a possible D gene (5 bases). Germline CDR1 is KGHDR and CDR2 is SFDVKD. The CDR3 runs 11 residues. The germline V and J ends were trimmed by 4 bases and 8 bases, with 7 bases remaining between them. CDR3 residues: CATSDNRGYTF. The CDR3 nucleotides are TGTGCCACCAGTGACAACAGGGGCTACACCTTC.

The chain has TRBV7-8 and TRBJ2-7; 7 positions agree with TRBD1. From germline, CDR1 is SGHVS and CDR2 FQNEAQ. CDR3 length: 13 amino acids. J lost 7 bases, V lost 5 bases, and 8 bases had no gene match. The CDR3 DNA sequence: TGTGCCAGCAGCCCGACAGGGAGACGGGAGCAGTACTTC. It is translated as CASSPTGRREQYF.

This clone turned up a few times. Here the CDR3 reads CASSPGTSGPLNTGELFF. CDR3 bases: TGTGCCAGCAGCCCGGGGACTAGCGGGCCCCTGAACACCGGGGAGCTGTTTTTT. V is TRBV7-8 and J is TRBJ2-2; the match to TRBD2 covers 12 bases. Trimming at V came to 5 bases and at J to 1 base, leaving 8 bases not matched to a gene. This CDR3 spans 18 amino acids. Germline lookup yields CDR1 SGHVS and CDR2 FQNEAQ.

The chain is built from TRBV14 and TRBJ2-1; the match to TRBD1 covers 10 bases. Trimming removed 3 bases from V and 6 bases from J; junction bases left unmatched: 11. The CDR3 consists of 17 residues. Germline CDR1 SGHDN, CDR2 FVKESK. Here the CDR3 reads CASSHLIGQGDFNEQFF. CDR3 coding DNA: TGTGCCAGCAGCCACCTCATCGGACAGGGGGATTTCAATGAGCAGTTCTTC.